This T cell receptor beta chain was sequenced for a study of OX40 agonist ivuxolimab in advanced cancers. Assay used: immunoSEQ multiplex PCR; TCRdb lists only in-frame clones, some missing. The sample contains 30,000 to 40,000 clones, roughly 87% of which appear only once. This clone came up once. Sequencing used CD4+ or CD8+ T cells sorted from blood, obtained in a trial of the OX40 agonist ivuxolimab. The sequence came from an adult with an advanced solid tumor such as melanoma, head and neck, liver or kidney cancer.

The CDR3 sequence: CASSPAGPTDTQYF. The DNA for the CDR3 is TGTGCCAGCAGCCCCGCGGGGCCCACAGATACGCAGTATTTT. The chain uses TRBV7-8 and TRBJ2-3; possibly TRBD2 for D (6 bases). CDR3 length: 14 residues. The ends were cut back, 5 bases at V and 2 bases at J, with 11 bases in the middle. Germline V CDR1 and CDR2: SGHVS, FQNEAQ.